These 10 T cell receptor beta chains were sequenced from one sample in a study of cytomegalovirus exposure and HLA in healthy donors. Method: immunoSEQ multiplex PCR; TCRdb's copy keeps in-frame clones and lacks some. The sample shows roughly 150,000 clones, roughly nine tenths of them seen only once. Source material: PBMCs. The receptors originated from a man between 18 and 29 years old in good health and CMV-seronegative.

The chain links TRBV27 to TRBJ2-3; 10 bases fit TRBD1. The CDR3 is 14 residues long. V dropped 6 bases and J dropped 6; count of bases not matched to a gene: 6. Germline-derived CDR1 and CDR2 are MNHEY and SMNVEV (reference sequence). CDR3 sequence reads: CASRGTGDYDTQYF. CDR3 coding DNA: TGTGCCAGCAGGGGGACAGGGGATTACGATACGCAGTATTTT.

The rearrangement joins TRBV7-9 to TRBJ2-5; tentatively, D is TRBD2 (6 bases). Germline CDR1 is SEHNR and CDR2 is FQNEAQ (reference sequence). The length of the CDR3 is 13 residues. With 3 bases removed from V and 5 bases from J, the gap between germline ends came to 10 bases. The chain's CDR3 is CASSFGGSETQYF. The CDR3 coding sequence is TGTGCCAGCAGCTTTGGAGGGTCGGAGACCCAGTACTTC. Drawing the rest from reference TRBV7-9 and TRBJ2-5, the complete variable domain is DTGVSQNPRHKITKRGQNVTFRCDPISEHNRLYWYRQTLGQGPEFLTYFQNEAQLEKSRLLSDRFSAERPKGSFSTLEIQRTEQGDSAMYLCASSFGGSETQYFGPGTRLLVL.

CDR3 nucleotides: TGCGCCAGCAGCCAAGAGGGTACAGGGTCTGCTGAAGCTTTCTTT. It codes for CASSQEGTGSAEAFF. This chain links TRBV4-3 with TRBJ1-1; TRBD1 might be the D (6 bases). Germline CDR1 and CDR2: LGHNA and YSLEER. The CDR3 has 15 residues. Trimming pared 0 bases from V and 6 bases from J, leaving 14 bases between.

The V gene is TRBV5-1, the J gene TRBJ1-2, with TRBD1 identical over 7 bases. This CDR3 contains 15 residues. Germline CDR1 is SGHRS and CDR2 is YFSETQ. V lost 1 base to trimming and J lost 2 bases; unmatched junction nucleotides: 5. CDR3 region: CASSLPGQQNYGYTF. In DNA, the CDR3 is TGCGCCAGCAGCTTGCCGGGACAGCAAAACTATGGCTACACCTTC.

The chain uses TRBV7-9 and TRBJ1-2; possibly TRBD1 for D (6 bases). The CDR3 extends over 12 amino acids. The germline V and J ends were trimmed by 5 bases and 8 bases, with 12 bases remaining between them. Germline assignment: CDR1 SEHNR and CDR2 FQNEAQ (reference sequence). The CDR3 nucleotides are TGTGCCAGCAGCATAACAGGGAAGGGCTACACCTTC. Its protein product is CASSITGKGYTF.

V and J are TRBV5-6 and TRBJ2-1; D remains unclear. Trimming stripped 0 bases from V and 0 bases from J, with 4 bases between. The CDR3 is 14 amino acids. The germline gives CDR1 SGHDT, CDR2 YYEEEE. The chain's CDR3 is CASSLGDSYNEQFF. CDR3 DNA sequence: TGTGCCAGCAGCTTGGGAGACTCCTACAATGAGCAGTTCTTC.

V and J are TRBV7-4 and TRBJ2-2; 8 positions agree with TRBD1. There are 16 residues in the CDR3. Per the germline V gene, CDR1 is SGHVT and CDR2 is SQSDAQ. The V and J ends lost 3 bases and 6 bases, in that order; junction bases with no gene match: 9. The CDR3 here is CASSFGQGVHSGELFF. The CDR3 DNA follows: TGTGCCAGCAGCTTCGGACAGGGAGTTCACTCCGGGGAGCTGTTTTTT.

V is TRBV7-9 and J is TRBJ2-7; tentatively, D is TRBD1 (5 bases). This CDR3 is built from 13 residues. Trimming removed 5 bases from V and 3 bases from J, with 11 bases in between. Germline assignment: CDR1 SEHNR and CDR2 FQNEAQ (reference sequence). DNA for the CDR3: TGTGCCAGCAGCACGACAGCTAACTACGAGCAGTACGTC. As protein: CASSTTANYEQYV.

This chain links TRBV2 with TRBJ1-2, with a weak D call TRBD1 (6 bases). The CDR3 totals 13 residues. V shed 1 base and J shed 3 bases, with 6 bases lying between them. From germline, CDR1 is SNHLY and CDR2 FYNNEI. The DNA for the CDR3 is TGTGCCAGCAGTGAAGGGACAGACTATGGCTACACCTTC. It specifies CASSEGTDYGYTF. The variable domain in full, completed from reference TRBV2 and TRBJ1-2, reads EPEVTQTPSHQVTQMGQEVILRCVPISNHLYFYWYRQILGQKVEFLVSFYNNEISEKSEIFDDQFSVERPDGSNFTLKIRSTKLEDSAMYFCASSEGTDYGYTFGSGTRLTVV.

This clone came up once. This chain links TRBV11-2 with TRBJ2-3; D is perhaps TRBD2 (6 bases). The CDR3 runs to 17 residues. The V and J ends lost 5 bases and 0 bases respectively, with 18 bases between them. CDR1 is SGHAT and CDR2 is FQNNGV in the germline V gene. CDR3 coding DNA: TGTGCCAGCAGCCCCCCCCGGGAGCTTGGTAGCACAGATACGCAGTATTTT. Translating gives CASSPPRELGSTDTQYF.